The rows below give T cell receptor beta chains drawn from one sample of a study of T cell repertoires in cytomegalovirus infection. Each CDR3 protein gets one entry after TCRdb re-called the reads with MiXCR. The sample includes some 270,000 distinct CDR3 sequences, approximately 22% of them seen just once. Their specific antigens are unknown. The material was cultured PBMCs, obtained from culture after CMV antigen stimulation. The receptor set was obtained from a human donor in good health (CMV status not recorded). Some clones in this sample may be carry-over from other donors' samples. Each CDR3 is given with its conserved first and last residue. D genes are given only for firm matches. Size is stated for part of the rows, as once, few or many counts, or as a class when the clone is expanded.

v_call: TRBV5-1; d_call: TRBD2; j_call: TRBJ2-1; clone_size: NA; cdr3_aa: CASSEGTSGHNEQFF; cdr3_nt: TGCGCCAGCAGCGAGGGGACTAGCGGCCACAATGAGCAGTTCTTC
v_call: TRBV7-2; d_call: TRBD2; j_call: TRBJ2-7; clone_size: many; cdr3_aa: CASSLTSGDFEQYF; cdr3_nt: TGTGCCAGCAGCCTGACTAGCGGGGACTTCGAGCAGTACTTC
v_call: TRBV7-9; d_call: NA; j_call: TRBJ2-7; clone_size: many; cdr3_aa: CASSPPPLGWSSSEQYF; cdr3_nt: TGTGCCAGCAGCCCTCCCCCCCTGGGATGGAGTTCGAGCGAGCAGTACTTC
v_call: TRBV6-6; d_call: TRBD2; j_call: TRBJ2-2; clone_size: NA; cdr3_aa: CASSQTGGAGELFF; cdr3_nt: TGTGCCAGCAGCCAAACGGGGGGTGCCGGGGAGCTGTTTTTT
v_call: TRBV19; d_call: NA; j_call: TRBJ1-2; clone_size: many; cdr3_aa: CASSIGEATNSYGYTF; cdr3_nt: TGTGCCAGTAGTATAGGTGAAGCGACCAATTCTTATGGCTACACCTTC
v_call: TRBV4-1; d_call: NA; j_call: TRBJ2-2; clone_size: NA; cdr3_aa: CASSQDPDTGELFF; cdr3_nt: TGCGCCAGCAGCCAAGATCCGGACACCGGGGAGCTGTTTTTT
v_call: TRBV7-6; d_call: NA; j_call: TRBJ2-7; clone_size: many; cdr3_aa: CASSPTRVSYEQYF; cdr3_nt: TGTGCCAGCAGCCCGACTAGGGTTTCCTACGAGCAGTACTTC
v_call: TRBV5-1; d_call: NA; j_call: TRBJ2-7; clone_size: NA; cdr3_aa: CASSKDAGEQYF; cdr3_nt: TGCGCCAGCAGCAAAGACGCCGGCGAGCAGTACTTC
v_call: TRBV27; d_call: NA; j_call: TRBJ2-7; clone_size: NA; cdr3_aa: CASSSLASYEQYF; cdr3_nt: TGTGCCAGCAGTTCTTTGGCGTCCTACGAGCAGTACTTC
v_call: TRBV7-2; d_call: NA; j_call: TRBJ2-5; clone_size: few; cdr3_aa: CASSFDSAETQYF; cdr3_nt: TGTGCCAGCAGCTTTGACTCTGCTGAGACCCAGTACTTC
v_call: TRBV7-2; d_call: NA; j_call: TRBJ1-6; clone_size: many; cdr3_aa: CASSLEPYSPLHF; cdr3_nt: TGTGCCAGCAGCTTAGAGCCCTATTCACCCCTCCACTTT
v_call: TRBV7-3; d_call: NA; j_call: TRBJ1-1; clone_size: many; cdr3_aa: CASSLGGGRYTEAFF; cdr3_nt: TGTGCCAGCAGCTTAGGAGGGGGGAGGTACACTGAAGCTTTCTTT
v_call: TRBV15; d_call: NA; j_call: TRBJ2-7; clone_size: NA; cdr3_aa: CANSRDFQGSYEQYF; cdr3_nt: TGTGCCAACAGCAGAGATTTTCAGGGGTCCTACGAGCAGTACTTC
v_call: TRBV5-6; d_call: NA; j_call: TRBJ1-2; clone_size: NA; cdr3_aa: CASSLSPFVDLTSNYGYTF; cdr3_nt: TGTGCCAGCAGCTTGAGCCCCTTTGTTGATTTAACAAGTAACTATGGCTACACCTTC
v_call: TRBV6-6; d_call: NA; j_call: TRBJ2-3; clone_size: NA; cdr3_aa: CAGGYTGSTDTQYF; cdr3_nt: TGTGCAGGGGGATACACAGGTAGCACAGATACGCAGTATTTT
v_call: TRBV7-2; d_call: TRBD2; j_call: TRBJ2-1; clone_size: NA; cdr3_aa: CASSPQLAGGGDEQFF; cdr3_nt: TGTGCCAGCAGCCCCCAGTTAGCGGGAGGGGGGGATGAGCAGTTCTTC
v_call: TRBV28; d_call: NA; j_call: TRBJ1-1; clone_size: many; cdr3_aa: CASSRNRVNTEAFF; cdr3_nt: TGTGCCAGCAGTAGGAACAGGGTCAACACTGAAGCTTTCTTT
v_call: TRBV7-8; d_call: NA; j_call: TRBJ2-3; clone_size: many; cdr3_aa: CASIGGVFADTQYF; cdr3_nt: TGTGCCAGCATCGGAGGGGTCTTCGCAGATACGCAGTATTTT
v_call: TRBV19; d_call: NA; j_call: TRBJ1-2; clone_size: NA; cdr3_aa: CASSIEGSGYGYTF; cdr3_nt: TGTGCCAGTAGTATTGAGGGCTCAGGCTATGGCTACACCTTC
v_call: TRBV7-2; d_call: TRBD2; j_call: TRBJ2-7; clone_size: many; cdr3_aa: CASSLGASGAYEQYF; cdr3_nt: TGTGCCAGCAGTTTAGGGGCTAGCGGGGCCTACGAGCAGTACTTC
v_call: TRBV2; d_call: NA; j_call: TRBJ1-5; clone_size: NA; cdr3_aa: CASSGNGKNQPQHF; cdr3_nt: TGTGCCAGCAGTGGGAACGGCAAGAATCAGCCCCAGCATTTT
v_call: TRBV20-1; d_call: TRBD2; j_call: TRBJ2-3; clone_size: NA; cdr3_aa: CSAAPPGGNTDTQYF; cdr3_nt: TGCAGTGCTGCCCCGCCGGGGGGAAACACAGATACGCAGTATTTT
v_call: TRBV3-1; d_call: NA; j_call: TRBJ1-2; clone_size: NA; cdr3_aa: CASSQGLPAGYTF; cdr3_nt: TGTGCCAGCAGCCAAGGACTACCTGCGGGCTACACCTTC
v_call: TRBV19; d_call: NA; j_call: TRBJ2-3; clone_size: NA; cdr3_aa: CASSNQASTDTQYF; cdr3_nt: TGTGCCAGTAGTAACCAGGCAAGCACAGATACGCAGTATTTT